This T cell receptor beta chain was observed in a study of OX40 agonist ivuxolimab in advanced cancers. Study-wide background: With ivuxolimab, an agonistic anti-OX40 (CD134) antibody, patients were treated. Patients with prior anti-PD-1, anti-PD-L1 or anti-CTLA-4 therapy were eligible; approximately 40% had some. The patients received ivuxolimab by intravenous route every 2 weeks at 0.01 to 10 mg/kg.

This clone is a singleton in its sample. Generated by immunoSEQ multiplex PCR, the TCRdb table keeps only in-frame clones and is missing some. Of roughly 86,000 clones in the sample, around nine tenths were seen once. The CDR3 covers 12 residues. Germline CDR1 and CDR2: SGHTA and FQGNSA. V was pared by 1 base and J by 7 bases, with 4 bases between. This TCR was recovered from an adult with an advanced solid tumor such as melanoma, head and neck, liver or kidney cancer. The gene calls are TRBV7-2 and TRBJ2-2; D is uncertain. Sequenced here: CD4+ or CD8+ T cells sorted from blood, sampled in a trial of the OX40 agonist ivuxolimab. The DNA of the CDR3 is TGTGCCAGCAGCTTAGAAGTCGGGGAGCTGTTTTTT. This translates into CASSLEVGELFF.